This is a list of T cell receptor beta chains from one sample in a study of monozygotic twins with inflammatory bowel disease. TCRdb reprocessed the 5' RACE reads, with one entry per CDR3 protein and no DNA. The table for this sample gives a few hundred thousand distinct CDR3 sequences. The specimen was blood. Receptor source: a human donor with ulcerative colitis or Crohn's disease, or a healthy co-twin of an affected twin (not recorded which). CDR3s include the opening cysteine and the closing phenylalanine or tryptophan. The order of the fields is V gene, J gene, CDR3 protein.

TRBV11-2	TRBJ2-1	CASSFWGVRAPYYNEQFF
TRBV7-2	TRBJ2-1	CASSSLSSYNEQFF
TRBV29-1	TRBJ2-5	CSVYGPGARETQYF
TRBV6-6	TRBJ1-2	CASSAYYNYGYTF
TRBV12-3/TRBV12-4	TRBJ2-1	CASSFQRGGEQFF
TRBV24-1	TRBJ2-5	CATQNRVGGETQYF
TRBV6-2/TRBV6-3	TRBJ2-1	CASRYRTPREQFF
TRBV12-3/TRBV12-4	TRBJ1-3	CASSIPGTGGNTIYF
TRBV6-6	TRBJ1-3	CASSPPSTGNTIYF
TRBV5-1	TRBJ1-1	CASSLKGHNAFF
TRBV13	TRBJ2-5	CASSRAWEGAPQETQYF
TRBV6-5	TRBJ2-2	CASSYEVTRVTGELFF
TRBV7-7	TRBJ2-3	CASSPGGSAADTQYF
TRBV5-5	TRBJ2-7	CASSWTWQAEDYEQYF
TRBV6-5	TRBJ2-1	CASSYLRRSTYNEQFF
TRBV12-3/TRBV12-4	TRBJ2-2	CASRRTGMNTGELFF
TRBV5-1	TRBJ1-1	CASSLVTGGAAFF
TRBV20-1	TRBJ1-1	CSARGRRDTEAFF
TRBV5-1	TRBJ2-1	CASSLGQGFNEQFF
TRBV5-1	TRBJ2-1	CASSLAQLVSYNEQFF
TRBV20-1	TRBJ2-1	CSARTFGGGTYNEQFF
TRBV7-9	TRBJ1-6	CASSTRDRGYSPLHF
TRBV5-1	TRBJ2-3	CASSLTGPDTQYF
TRBV7-9	TRBJ1-4	CASSLKGKDEKLFF
TRBV18	TRBJ1-1	CASSPQSARGARTEAFF
TRBV15	TRBJ2-7	CATSRDGTYEQYF
TRBV4-1	TRBJ2-7	CASSLAGASSSYEQYF
TRBV12-3/TRBV12-4	TRBJ2-7	CASTSDRRGDEQYF
TRBV6-6	TRBJ1-3	CASTLQGGRNTIYF
TRBV7-9	TRBJ2-5	CASSLRGQGRFETQYF
TRBV15	TRBJ1-1	CATSRDRVNTEAFF
TRBV5-6	TRBJ2-7	CASSQGALTYEQYF
TRBV20-1	TRBJ2-7	CSASGASANSYEQYF
TRBV20-1	TRBJ1-5	CSATGARGSNQPQHF
TRBV27	TRBJ1-2	CASSTGQSFNYGYTF
TRBV29-1	TRBJ1-1	CSVEVTGTEAFF
TRBV20-1	TRBJ2-7	CSASYLDSYEQYF
TRBV20-1	TRBJ1-1	CSAPGGFSMNTEAFF
TRBV4-1	TRBJ1-6	CASSQRGQMDNSPLHF
TRBV18	TRBJ1-1	CASSERTPGEAFF
TRBV5-6	TRBJ1-1	CASSLRWAEAFF
TRBV5-1	TRBJ2-2	CASSRDRGGTGELFF
TRBV12-3/TRBV12-4	TRBJ1-1	CASSYATGVSTEAFF
TRBV12-3/TRBV12-4	TRBJ2-2	CASSLEEYRGNTGELFF
TRBV18	TRBJ1-2	CASSPVDLVDGYTF
TRBV6-1	TRBJ2-2	CASRAYNTGELFF
TRBV6-5	TRBJ1-6	CASSLSGTGAMNSPLHF
TRBV5-6	TRBJ1-6	CASSPWARPLHF
TRBV7-9	TRBJ2-1	CASSLSPRGGYHNEQFF
TRBV3-1	TRBJ2-7	CASSQDPFDRANEQYF
TRBV11-3	TRBJ2-1	CASSLDPGQRFF
TRBV7-2	TRBJ2-2	CASSLVGGSGELFF
TRBV7-2	TRBJ1-1	CASSLVGLAANTEAFF
TRBV20-1	TRBJ1-5	CSASGPGQGRQPQHF